This T cell receptor (beta chain) was captured by sequencing in a study of shared clonotypes between healthy human individuals. Assay: immunoSEQ multiplex PCR; the TCRdb copy retains only in-frame clones and omits some. Of a few million clones in the sample, over 85% were seen once. This clone has a handful of counts. Its antigen is as yet unknown. Germline V gene sequence: CDR1 MNHEY, CDR2 SMNVEV (reference sequence). This CDR3 comprises 17 residues. V was clipped by 5 bases and J by 5 bases, with 24 bases between them. Naive CD8 cells, CD45RO-negative and positively selected for CCR7, excluded terminally differentiated effector memory CD45RA+ cells. Study-wide findings and caveats: The study generally estimated greater richness for naive than memory subsets. Rarefaction exposed incomplete sorted-subset sequencing despite large depth.

The sample consisted of naive CD8+ T cells from PBMCs. This chain connects TRBV27 to TRBJ1-2, with D possibly being TRBD1 (5 bases). This TCR derives from a man between 18 and 35 years old in good health. Some clones in this sample may be carry-over from other donors' samples. The CDR3: CASSPQTPLGTGYGYTF. In DNA, the CDR3 is TGTGCCAGCAGTCCCCAAACCCCCTTAGGGACTGGATATGGCTACACCTTC.